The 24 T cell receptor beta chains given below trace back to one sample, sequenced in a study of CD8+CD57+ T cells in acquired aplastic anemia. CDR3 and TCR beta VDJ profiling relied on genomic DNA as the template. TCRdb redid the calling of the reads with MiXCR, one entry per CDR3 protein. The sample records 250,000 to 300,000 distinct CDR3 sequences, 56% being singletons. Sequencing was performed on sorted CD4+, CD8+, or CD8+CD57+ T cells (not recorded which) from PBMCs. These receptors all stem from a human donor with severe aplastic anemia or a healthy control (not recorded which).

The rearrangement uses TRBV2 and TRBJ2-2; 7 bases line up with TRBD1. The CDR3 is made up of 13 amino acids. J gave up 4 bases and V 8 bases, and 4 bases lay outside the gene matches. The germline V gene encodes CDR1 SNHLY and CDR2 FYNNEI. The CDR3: CASGGQITGELFF. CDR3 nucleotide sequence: TGTGCCAGCGGGGGACAGATCACCGGGGAGCTGTTTTTT. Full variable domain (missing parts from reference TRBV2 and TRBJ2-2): EPEVTQTPSHQVTQMGQEVILRCVPISNHLYFYWYRQILGQKVEFLVSFYNNEISEKSEIFDDQFSVERPDGSNFTLKIRSTKLEDSAMYFCASGGQITGELFFGEGSRLTVL.

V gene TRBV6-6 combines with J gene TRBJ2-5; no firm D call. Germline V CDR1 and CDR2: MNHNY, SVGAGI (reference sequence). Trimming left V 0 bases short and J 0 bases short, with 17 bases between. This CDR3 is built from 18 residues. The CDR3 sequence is CASSYSKWGSYHQETQYF. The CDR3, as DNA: TGTGCCAGCAGTTACTCGAAATGGGGTTCGTATCACCAAGAGACCCAGTACTTC.

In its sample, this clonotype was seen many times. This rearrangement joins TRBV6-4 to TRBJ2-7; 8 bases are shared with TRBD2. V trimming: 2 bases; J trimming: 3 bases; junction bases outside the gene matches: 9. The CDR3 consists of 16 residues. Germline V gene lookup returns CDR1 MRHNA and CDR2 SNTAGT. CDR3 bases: TGTGCCAGCAGTGACCCCCGTAGCGGGGAGTACTACGAGCAGTACTTC. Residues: CASSDPRSGEYYEQYF.

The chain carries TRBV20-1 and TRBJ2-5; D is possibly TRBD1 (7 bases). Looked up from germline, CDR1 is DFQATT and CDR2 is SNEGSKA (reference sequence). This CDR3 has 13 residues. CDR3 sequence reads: CRATGAAGETQYF. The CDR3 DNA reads TGCAGGGCAACAGGGGCAGCGGGAGAGACCCAGTACTTC.

In nucleotides, the CDR3 is TGTGCCAGCTTGCCGGGATCAGGGGCCCTTGAAGCTTTCTTT. It specifies CASLPGSGALEAFF. This chain joins TRBV11-1 and TRBJ1-1, with D possibly being TRBD1 (6 bases). V lost 8 bases to trimming and J lost 7 bases, with 20 bases between them. From germline, CDR1 is SGHAT and CDR2 FQDESV (reference sequence). The CDR3 contains 14 residues.

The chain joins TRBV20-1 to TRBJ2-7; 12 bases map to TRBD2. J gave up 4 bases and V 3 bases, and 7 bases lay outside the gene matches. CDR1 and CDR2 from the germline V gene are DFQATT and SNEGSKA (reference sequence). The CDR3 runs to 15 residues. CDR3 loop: CSARETSGGIYEQYF. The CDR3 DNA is TGCAGTGCTAGGGAGACTAGCGGGGGTATTTACGAGCAGTACTTC.

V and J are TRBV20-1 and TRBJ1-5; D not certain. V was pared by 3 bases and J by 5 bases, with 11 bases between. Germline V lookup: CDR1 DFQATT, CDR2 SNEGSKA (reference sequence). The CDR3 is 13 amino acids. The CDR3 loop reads CSASDKEYQPQHF. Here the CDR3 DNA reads TGCAGTGCTAGCGACAAGGAGTATCAGCCCCAGCATTTT.

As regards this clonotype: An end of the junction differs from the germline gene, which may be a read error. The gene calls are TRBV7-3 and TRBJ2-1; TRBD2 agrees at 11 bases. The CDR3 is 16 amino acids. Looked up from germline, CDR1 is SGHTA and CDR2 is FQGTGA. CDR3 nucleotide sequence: TGTGCCAGCAGCTTAGCCCCGGGACTAGCGGACGGGAAAAGGGTCTTC. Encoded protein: CASSLAPGLADGKRVF. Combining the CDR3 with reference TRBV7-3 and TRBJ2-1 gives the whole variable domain GAGVSQTPSNKVTEKGKYVELRCDPISGHTALYWYRQSLGQGPEFLIYFQGTGAADDSGLPNDRFFAVRPEGSVSTLKIQRTERGDSAVYLCASSLAPGLADGKRVFGPGTRLTVL.

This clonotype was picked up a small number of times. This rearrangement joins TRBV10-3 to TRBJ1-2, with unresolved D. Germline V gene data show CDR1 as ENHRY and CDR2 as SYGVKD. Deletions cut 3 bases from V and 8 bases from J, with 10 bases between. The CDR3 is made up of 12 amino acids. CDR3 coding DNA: TGTGCCATCAGTGAAACAGCAGAGGGCTACACCTTC. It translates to CAISETAEGYTF.

DNA for the CDR3: TGTGCCAGCAGTTTTATTAGGACGCAGTATTTT. It translates to CASSFIRTQYF. The chain joins TRBV12-3 or TRBV12-4 to TRBJ2-3; D not resolved. This CDR3 is 11 amino acids long. The V end was cut by 3 bases, the J end by 9 bases, with 7 bases between.

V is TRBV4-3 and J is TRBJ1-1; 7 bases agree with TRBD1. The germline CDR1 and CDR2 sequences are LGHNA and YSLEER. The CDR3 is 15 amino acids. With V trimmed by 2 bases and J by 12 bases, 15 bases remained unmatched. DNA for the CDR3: TGCGCCAGCAGCCAAACATACGTAAGGGGGCTTGAGACTTTCTTT. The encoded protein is CASSQTYVRGLETFF.

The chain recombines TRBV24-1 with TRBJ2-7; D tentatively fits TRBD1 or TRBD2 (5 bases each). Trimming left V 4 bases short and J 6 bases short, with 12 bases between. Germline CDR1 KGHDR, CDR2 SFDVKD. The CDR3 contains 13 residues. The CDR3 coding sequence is TGTGCCACCAGTGAAGGGACCCGCCTCGAGCAGTACTTC. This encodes CATSEGTRLEQYF.

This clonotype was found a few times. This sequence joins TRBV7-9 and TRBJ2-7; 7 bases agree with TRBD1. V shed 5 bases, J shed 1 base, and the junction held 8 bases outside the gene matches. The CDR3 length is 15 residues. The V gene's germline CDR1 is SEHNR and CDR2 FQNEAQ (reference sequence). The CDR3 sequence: CASSGRQGRSYEQYF. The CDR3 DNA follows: TGTGCCAGCAGCGGCCGACAGGGTCGGTCCTACGAGCAGTACTTC.

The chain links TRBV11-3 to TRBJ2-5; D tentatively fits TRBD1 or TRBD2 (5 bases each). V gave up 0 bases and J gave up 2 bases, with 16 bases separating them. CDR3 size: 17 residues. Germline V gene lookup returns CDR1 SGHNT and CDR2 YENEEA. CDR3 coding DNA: TGTGCCAGCAGCTTAGATCATATCATCTGGGGGCAAGAGACCCAGTACTTC. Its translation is CASSLDHIIWGQETQYF.

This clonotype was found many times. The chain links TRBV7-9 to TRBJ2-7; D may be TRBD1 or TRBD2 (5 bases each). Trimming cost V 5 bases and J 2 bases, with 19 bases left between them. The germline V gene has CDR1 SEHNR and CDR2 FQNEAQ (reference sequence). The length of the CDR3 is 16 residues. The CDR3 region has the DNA TGTGCCAGCAGCGACGAAGCCTGGGACCTAGCCTACGAGCAGTACTTC. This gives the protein CASSDEAWDLAYEQYF.

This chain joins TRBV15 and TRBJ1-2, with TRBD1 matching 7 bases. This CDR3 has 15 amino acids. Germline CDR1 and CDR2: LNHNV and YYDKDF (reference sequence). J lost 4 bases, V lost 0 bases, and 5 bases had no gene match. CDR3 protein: CATSRERGRGYGYTF. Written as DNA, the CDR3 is TGTGCCACCAGCAGAGAAAGGGGGCGCGGCTATGGCTACACCTTC.

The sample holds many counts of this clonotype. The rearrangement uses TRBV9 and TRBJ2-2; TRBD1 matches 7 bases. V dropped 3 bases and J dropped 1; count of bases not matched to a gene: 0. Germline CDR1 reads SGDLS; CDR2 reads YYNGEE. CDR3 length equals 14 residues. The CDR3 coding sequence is TGTGCCAGCAGCGGGACAGGGAACACCGGGGAGCTGTTTTTT. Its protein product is CASSGTGNTGELFF.

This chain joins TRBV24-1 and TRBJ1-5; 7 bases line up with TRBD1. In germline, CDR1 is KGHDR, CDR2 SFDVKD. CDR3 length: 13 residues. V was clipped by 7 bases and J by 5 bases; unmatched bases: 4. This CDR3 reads CATRGQFHQPQHF. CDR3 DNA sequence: TGTGCCACCAGGGGACAGTTCCATCAGCCCCAGCATTTT.

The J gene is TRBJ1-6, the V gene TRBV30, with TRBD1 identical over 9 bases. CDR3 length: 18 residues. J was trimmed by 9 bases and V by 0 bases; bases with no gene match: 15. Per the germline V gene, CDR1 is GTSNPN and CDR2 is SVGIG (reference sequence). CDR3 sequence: CAWSVKGQGMEVSSPLHF. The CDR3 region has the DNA TGTGCCTGGAGTGTAAAGGGACAGGGCATGGAGGTCAGTTCACCCCTCCACTTT.

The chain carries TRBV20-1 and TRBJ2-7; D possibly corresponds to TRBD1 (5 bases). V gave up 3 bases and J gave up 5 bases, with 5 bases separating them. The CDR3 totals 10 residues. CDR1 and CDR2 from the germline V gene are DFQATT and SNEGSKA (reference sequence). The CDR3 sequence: CSASRDEQYF. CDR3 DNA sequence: TGCAGTGCTAGCAGGGACGAGCAGTACTTC.

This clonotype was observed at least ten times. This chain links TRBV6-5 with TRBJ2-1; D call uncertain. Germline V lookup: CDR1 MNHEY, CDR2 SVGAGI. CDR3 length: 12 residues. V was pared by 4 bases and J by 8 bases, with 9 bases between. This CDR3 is CASSLTGHEQFF. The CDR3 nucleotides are TGTGCCAGCAGTTTAACCGGGCATGAGCAGTTCTTC.

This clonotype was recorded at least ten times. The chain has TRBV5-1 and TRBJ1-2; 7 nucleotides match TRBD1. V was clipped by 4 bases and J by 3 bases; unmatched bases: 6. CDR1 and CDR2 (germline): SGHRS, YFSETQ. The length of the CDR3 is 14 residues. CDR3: CASSRGQDYYGYTF. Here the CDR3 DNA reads TGCGCCAGCAGCCGAGGACAGGACTACTATGGCTACACCTTC.

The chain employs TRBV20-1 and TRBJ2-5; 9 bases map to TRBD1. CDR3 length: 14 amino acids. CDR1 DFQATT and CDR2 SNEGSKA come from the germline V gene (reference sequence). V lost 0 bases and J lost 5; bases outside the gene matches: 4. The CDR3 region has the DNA TGCAGTGCTAGAGAGACAGGGGGGGTGGAGACCCAGTACTTC. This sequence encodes CSARETGGVETQYF.

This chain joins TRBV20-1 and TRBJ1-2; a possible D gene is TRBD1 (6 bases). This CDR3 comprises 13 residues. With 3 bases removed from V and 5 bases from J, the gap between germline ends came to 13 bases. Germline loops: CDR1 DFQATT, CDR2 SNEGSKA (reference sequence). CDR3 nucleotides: TGCAGTGCTAGGGTGACACAGGGTTATGGCTACACCTTC. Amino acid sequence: CSARVTQGYGYTF.